This T cell receptor (beta chain) derives from a study of blood T cell repertoires in COVID-19. The CDR3 extends over 17 amino acids. With V trimmed by 3 bases and J by 5 bases, 13 bases remained unmatched. Per the germline V gene, CDR1 is SGHTA and CDR2 is FQGNSA. Data came from immunoSEQ multiplex PCR; TCRdb stores just in-frame clones and leaves some out. The sample records about 300,000 clones, 75% to 90% being singletons. This rearrangement joins TRBV7-2 to TRBJ2-3; 8 bases are shared with TRBD2. The sequenced sample was PBMCs or T cells enriched from blood (not recorded which). The sequence came from a woman aged 40 to 50 who had recovered from COVID-19. The CDR3 DNA reads as TGTGCCAGCAGCTTGGCGTCCAGCGGGAGTTTGCAAGATACGCAGTATTTT. It encodes CASSLASSGSLQDTQYF.